Below, 14 T cell receptor beta chains from the same sample are listed, as sequenced in a study of Graves' ophthalmopathy and Graves' hyperthyroidism. The TCR beta CDR3 regions underwent amplification from RNA transcripts. The library came from an HTBI-primed first-round RT-PCR and a second-round multiplex PCR. TCRdb redid the calling of the multiplex PCR reads with MiXCR, one entry per CDR3 protein. This sample has roughly 51,000 distinct CDR3 sequences; over 45% occur once, and the top ten carry 20% to 25%. The sample taken for sequencing was peripheral blood. These receptor sequences come from an adult man with Graves' ophthalmopathy.

This clonotype showed up many times. Relative to the germline gene, one junction end is altered; a read error may explain this. The genes are TRBV29-1 and TRBJ2-1; 11 bases are shared with TRBD2. Germline CDR1 and CDR2: SQVTM and ANQGSEA. CDR3 length equals 14 residues. Written as DNA, the CDR3 is TGCAGCGCTGAAGGGACTAGCGGACGTAATGAGCAGTTCTTC. It specifies CSAEGTSGRNEQFF.

This clonotype was recorded many times. The genes are TRBV7-2 and TRBJ2-5; 9 bases are a match to TRBD2. This CDR3 has 16 residues. V shed 5 bases, J shed 2 bases, and the junction held 9 bases outside the gene matches. Germline V gene sequence: CDR1 SGHTA, CDR2 FQGNSA. The CDR3 DNA reads as TGTGCCAGCAGCAGTCCGACTAGCGGACTTCAAGAGACCCAGTACTTC. It is translated as CASSSPTSGLQETQYF.

The chain is built from TRBV3-1 and TRBJ2-7, with 8 bases that match TRBD2. The CDR3 is 12 amino acids. Germline CDR1 LGHDT, CDR2 YNNKEL (reference sequence). V shed 8 bases, J shed 3 bases, and the junction held 3 bases outside the gene matches. Written as DNA, the CDR3 is TGTGCCAGCGTAGCGGGATACTACGAGCAGTACTTC. Residues: CASVAGYYEQYF.

This clonotype was detected many times. This chain joins TRBV2 and TRBJ2-7; 7 nucleotides match TRBD1. CDR1 is SNHLY, CDR2 FYNNEI, per germline. The CDR3 length is 14 residues. The junction had 12 bases not matched to a gene; V was cut back by 4 bases and J by 9 bases. The CDR3 loop is CASSARDSPYRQYF. For the CDR3, the DNA is TGTGCCAGCAGTGCCCGGGACAGTCCCTATCGGCAGTACTTC.

This clonotype occurred many times. The CDR3 coding sequence is TGTGCCAGCTCCCCGGGACAGGGTAAGAATGAGCAGTTCTTC. It specifies CASSPGQGKNEQFF. The gene calls are TRBV13 and TRBJ2-1, with 9 positions matching TRBD1. V lost 8 bases to trimming and J lost 7 bases; unmatched junction nucleotides: 9. CDR3 size: 14 residues. The V gene's germline CDR1 is PRHDT and CDR2 FYEKMQ (reference sequence).

The gene calls are TRBV19 and TRBJ1-5; 9 nucleotides agree with TRBD1. The CDR3 spans 13 residues. The germline CDR1 and CDR2 sequences are LNHDA and SQIVND (reference sequence). V dropped 7 bases and J dropped 5; count of bases not matched to a gene: 3. CDR3 region: CASKDRGHQPQHF. In DNA, the CDR3 is TGTGCCAGTAAGGACAGGGGTCATCAGCCCCAGCATTTT.

The chain links TRBV20-1 to TRBJ2-7; no firm D call. CDR3 length: 11 amino acids. Trimming took 6 bases from V and 11 from J, leaving 17 bases between them. Germline V lookup: CDR1 DFQATT, CDR2 SNEGSKA (reference sequence). This CDR3 reads CSAESSPREYF. CDR3 nucleotides: TGCAGTGCGGAGAGTTCTCCTAGGGAGTACTTC.

V and J are TRBV10-3 and TRBJ2-2; tentatively, D is TRBD1 (5 bases). Looked up from germline, CDR1 is ENHRY and CDR2 is SYGVKD. The CDR3 spans 13 residues. V lost 10 bases to trimming and J lost 5 bases, with 14 bases between them. The CDR3 sequence: CASLDTKTGELFF. The CDR3 bases are TGTGCCAGCCTGGACACCAAAACCGGGGAGCTGTTTTTT.

As to this clonotype: The limits of the CDR3 on the DNA are not certain, so only TCRdb's listed CDR3 is given. The chain couples TRBV19 to TRBJ2-6; the table names TRBD1, a call not compared with the DNA. The CDR3 sequence runs 20 residues, both termini included. The germline V gene has CDR1 LNHDA and CDR2 SQIVND (reference sequence). The CDR3 sequence: CATGQTNTGELFFGANVLTF.

Ten or more counts support this clonotype. The chain combines TRBV5-8 with TRBJ2-7; TRBD2 aligns across 13 bases. Losses at the gene ends were 3 bases for V and 12 bases for J; bases not matched to a gene: 6. CDR1 SGHTS and CDR2 YDEGEE come from the germline V gene. The CDR3 sequence is 13 residues long. CDR3: CASSSGTSGMRYF. The CDR3 DNA reads TGTGCCAGCAGCTCCGGGACTAGCGGGATGAGGTACTTC. The full variable domain, rest sourced from reference TRBV5-8 and TRBJ2-7, is EAGVTQSPTHLIKTRGQQATLRCSPISGHTSVYWYQQALGLGLQFLLWYDEGEERNRGNFPPRFSGRQFPNYSSELNVNALELEDSALYLCASSSGTSGMRYFGPGTRLTVT.

This clonotype was detected only a few times. A much larger clone differs from this one at a single base, so this may be a read error. V is TRBV6-6 and J is TRBJ2-5; 8 nucleotides agree with TRBD1. The V and J ends lost 6 bases and 2 bases, in that order; junction bases with no gene match: 14. This CDR3 is built from 17 residues. The germline V gene has CDR1 MNHNY and CDR2 SVGAGI (reference sequence). The CDR3 loop is CASRLLSGHRGQETQYF. The CDR3 DNA sequence: TGTGCCAGCAGACTACTATCGGGGCACAGGGGGCAAGAGACCCAGTACTTC.

This clonotype appeared once. The chain carries TRBV7-3 and TRBJ2-5; TRBD1 matches at 8 bases. Per the germline V gene, CDR1 is SGHTA and CDR2 is FQGTGA. The V and J ends lost 2 bases and 9 bases, in that order; junction bases with no gene match: 17. The CDR3 has 17 residues. CDR3: CASSLDRTGIGRQPQYF. The CDR3 coding sequence is TGTGCCAGCAGCTTAGATAGGACAGGGATAGGTCGCCAGCCCCAGTACTTC.

J is TRBJ2-5 and V is TRBV20-1; D remains ambiguous. V was shortened by 6 bases and J by 4 bases, with 9 bases between the two germline ends. The germline CDR1 and CDR2 sequences are DFQATT and SNEGSKA (reference sequence). CDR3 size: 11 residues. The CDR3 DNA is TGCAGTGCAATGGTGGGAGAGACCCAGTACTTC. This codes for CSAMVGETQYF.

This clonotype was observed at least ten times. The chain has TRBV5-1 and TRBJ2-7; tentative D call: TRBD2 (6 bases). V was shortened by 7 bases and J by 2 bases, with 19 bases between the two germline ends. There are 15 residues in the CDR3. CDR1 and CDR2 from the germline V gene are SGHRS and YFSETQ. The CDR3 protein is CASRDLIKPPYEQYF. The CDR3 DNA sequence: TGCGCCAGCCGGGACTTAATAAAACCACCCTACGAGCAGTACTTC. Combining the CDR3 with reference TRBV5-1 and TRBJ2-7 gives the whole variable domain KAGVTQTPRYLIKTRGQQVTLSCSPISGHRSVSWYQQTPGQGLQFLFEYFSETQRNKGNFPGRFSGRQFSNSRSEMNVSTLELGDSALYLCASRDLIKPPYEQYFGPGTRLTVT.